These T cell receptor beta chains were read from a single sample in a study of vaccination effects on CD4 cells after COVID-19. Their antigens remain unidentified. Profiling relied on immunoSEQ multiplex PCR, and the TCRdb table lists in-frame clones only, not all of them. This sample has some 74,000 clones, with around 81% found just once. The source material was CD4+ T cells from PBMCs cultured with HCoV-229E spike peptides, sampled after COVID-19 vaccination. The source is a human donor who received a COVID-19 vaccine. Both conserved end residues are part of each CDR3. D genes are given only for firm matches. Clone size is stated in some rows and not others, as once, few, many or a class when expanded.

size: -
D: -
J: TRBJ1-5
length: 16
V: TRBV6-2/TRBV6-3
CDR3: CASSPGQPNSNQPQHF
DNA: TGTGCCAGCAGCCCCGGACAGCCTAATAGCAATCAGCCCCAGCATTTT

size: once
D: -
J: TRBJ2-3
length: 13
V: TRBV6-4
CDR3: CASSERGGDTQYF
DNA: TGTGCCAGCAGTGAAAGGGGGGGAGATACGCAGTATTTT

size: -
D: -
J: TRBJ1-4
length: 14
V: TRBV18
CDR3: CASSPDRSYEKLFF
DNA: TGTGCCAGCTCGCCAGACAGATCCTATGAAAAACTGTTTTTT

size: -
D: -
J: TRBJ2-5
length: 15
V: TRBV24-1
CDR3: CATSDPGLPKETQYF
DNA: TGTGCCACCAGTGACCCAGGCTTACCAAAAGAGACCCAGTACTTC

size: -
D: TRBD1
J: TRBJ2-5
length: 15
V: TRBV7-9
CDR3: CASSLRQGSRETQYF
DNA: TGTGCCAGCAGCTTAAGACAGGGGTCTAGGGAGACCCAGTACTTC

size: -
D: -
J: TRBJ2-1
length: 14
V: TRBV5-1
CDR3: CASAQGGSYNEQFF
DNA: TGCGCCAGCGCTCAGGGGGGCTCCTACAATGAGCAGTTCTTC

size: once
D: TRBD1
J: TRBJ1-2
length: 14
V: TRBV2
CDR3: CASRRDRGNYGYTF
DNA: TGTGCCAGCAGGAGGGACAGGGGTAACTATGGCTACACCTTC

size: -
D: -
J: TRBJ1-4
length: 13
V: TRBV18
CDR3: CASSTGQKEKLFF
DNA: TGTGCCAGCTCAACAGGACAGAAAGAAAAACTGTTTTTT

size: -
D: -
J: TRBJ2-5
length: 15
V: TRBV2
CDR3: CASSVTGRIKETQYF
DNA: TGTGCCAGCAGTGTTACCGGGAGAATTAAAGAGACCCAGTACTTC

size: -
D: -
J: TRBJ1-1
length: 12
V: TRBV4-1
CDR3: CASSQAGTEAFF
DNA: TGCGCCAGCAGCCAAGCGGGCACTGAAGCTTTCTTT

size: -
D: -
J: TRBJ2-3
length: 13
V: TRBV6-5
CDR3: CASNPSSGDTQYF
DNA: TGTGCCAGCAATCCCTCATCGGGAGATACGCAGTATTTT

size: -
D: -
J: TRBJ1-5
length: 16
V: TRBV19
CDR3: CASSSQRGAGYQPQHF
DNA: TGTGCCAGTAGTTCGCAACGCGGGGCAGGGTATCAGCCCCAGCATTTT

size: -
D: -
J: TRBJ1-2
length: 13
V: TRBV5-1
CDR3: CASSTEGGGGYTF
DNA: TGCGCCAGCAGCACGGAGGGGGGAGGTGGCTACACCTTC

size: few
D: -
J: TRBJ1-1
length: 13
V: TRBV5-1
CDR3: CASRAMGNTEAFF
DNA: TGCGCCAGCAGGGCTATGGGGAACACTGAAGCTTTCTTT

size: -
D: TRBD2
J: TRBJ2-3
length: 15
V: TRBV5-1
CDR3: CASSFLAGGPDTQYF
DNA: TGCGCCAGCAGCTTTCTAGCGGGGGGTCCCGATACGCAGTATTTT

size: few
D: -
J: TRBJ2-1
length: 14
V: TRBV2
CDR3: CATRDGSSYNEQFF
DNA: TGTGCCACCCGGGACGGATCCTCCTACAATGAGCAGTTCTTC

size: few
D: TRBD2
J: TRBJ2-1
length: 18
V: TRBV4-1
CDR3: CASSQVRVAGQDYNEQFF
DNA: TGCGCCAGCAGCCAAGTGAGGGTAGCGGGGCAGGACTACAATGAGCAGTTCTTC

size: -
D: -
J: TRBJ1-4
length: 15
V: TRBV19
CDR3: CASSISRGVNEKLFF
DNA: TGTGCCAGTAGTATATCAAGGGGAGTTAATGAAAAACTGTTTTTT

size: -
D: -
J: TRBJ2-2
length: 17
V: TRBV9
CDR3: CASSPGLNPVGTGELFF
DNA: TGTGCCAGCAGCCCGGGACTTAACCCGGTGGGCACCGGGGAGCTGTTTTTT

size: -
D: TRBD2
J: TRBJ2-1
length: 17
V: TRBV24-1
CDR3: CATSDGTSGGARNEQFF
DNA: TGTGCCACCAGTGATGGGACTAGCGGGGGGGCTAGGAATGAGCAGTTCTTC

size: few
D: TRBD1
J: TRBJ2-5
length: 14
V: TRBV5-1
CDR3: CASSSGTAQETQYF
DNA: TGCGCCAGCAGCTCCGGGACAGCCCAAGAGACCCAGTACTTC

size: -
D: TRBD1
J: TRBJ1-5
length: 13
V: TRBV29-1
CDR3: CSVTGTGNQPQHF
DNA: TGCAGCGTTACAGGGACAGGCAATCAGCCCCAGCATTTT

size: -
D: -
J: TRBJ2-4
length: 17
V: TRBV6-1
CDR3: CASSERRTSPAKNIQYF
DNA: TGTGCCAGCAGTGAACGTCGGACAAGTCCAGCCAAAAACATTCAGTACTTC

size: -
D: -
J: TRBJ2-1
length: 13
V: TRBV30
CDR3: CAWSAGTIREQFF
DNA: TGTGCCTGGAGTGCCGGGACAATCCGTGAGCAGTTCTTC

size: -
D: -
J: TRBJ1-4
length: 13
V: TRBV2
CDR3: CASRTTRGEKLFF
DNA: TGTGCCAGCAGGACTACTCGCGGTGAAAAACTGTTTTTT

size: -
D: -
J: TRBJ2-3
length: 14
V: TRBV10-3
CDR3: CATGLTRGTDTQYF
DNA: TGTGCCACAGGACTGACAAGAGGCACAGATACGCAGTATTTT

size: once
D: TRBD2
J: TRBJ2-1
length: 15
V: TRBV7-2
CDR3: CASSLPSGGASEQFF
DNA: TGTGCCAGCAGCTTACCTAGCGGGGGGGCGAGTGAGCAGTTCTTC

size: -
D: TRBD1
J: TRBJ1-1
length: 16
V: TRBV6-5
CDR3: CASSYSRGTGWTEAFF
DNA: TGTGCCAGCAGTTACTCTCGGGGGACAGGGTGGACTGAAGCTTTCTTT

size: -
D: TRBD1
J: TRBJ1-6
length: 15
V: TRBV11-2
CDR3: CASSPRDRENSPLHF
DNA: TGTGCCAGCAGCCCTCGGGACAGGGAAAATTCACCCCTCCACTTT

size: -
D: -
J: TRBJ1-1
length: 11
V: TRBV7-2
CDR3: CASSVHTEAFF
DNA: TGTGCCAGCAGCGTCCACACTGAAGCTTTCTTT

size: -
D: -
J: TRBJ1-4
length: 15
V: TRBV18
CDR3: CASSRAPATNEKLFF
DNA: TGTGCCAGCTCTCGGGCTCCAGCAACTAATGAAAAACTGTTTTTT

size: -
D: TRBD1
J: TRBJ1-2
length: 15
V: TRBV6-5
CDR3: CASSYSGQGSYGYTF
DNA: TGTGCCAGCAGTTACTCGGGACAGGGGAGCTATGGCTACACCTTC

size: -
D: -
J: TRBJ1-2
length: 13
V: TRBV2
CDR3: CASSGDTNYGYTF
DNA: TGTGCCAGCAGTGGGGACACAAACTATGGCTACACCTTC

size: few
D: -
J: TRBJ1-2
length: 15
V: TRBV6-5
CDR3: CASSYSGGASYGYTF
DNA: TGTGCCAGCAGTTACTCCGGGGGCGCGTCGTATGGCTACACCTTC

size: once
D: TRBD2
J: TRBJ2-1
length: 16
V: TRBV5-1
CDR3: CASSPSGGSQVGEQFF
DNA: TGCGCCAGCAGCCCGAGCGGGGGCAGCCAGGTCGGCGAGCAGTTCTTC

size: -
D: -
J: TRBJ2-3
length: 17
V: TRBV4-2
CDR3: CASSQAFRGAPTDTQYF
DNA: TGTGCCAGCAGCCAAGCGTTCCGGGGGGCACCCACAGATACGCAGTATTTT

size: few
D: TRBD1
J: TRBJ2-4
length: 15
V: TRBV28
CDR3: CASSLDRGRGNIQYF
DNA: TGTGCCAGCAGCCTCGACAGGGGGCGGGGAAACATTCAGTACTTC

size: few
D: -
J: TRBJ2-3
length: 16
V: TRBV29-1
CDR3: CSVEEGTKGVTDTQYF
DNA: TGCAGCGTTGAAGAAGGGACGAAAGGGGTGACAGATACGCAGTATTTT

size: -
D: TRBD1
J: TRBJ2-2
length: 16
V: TRBV27
CDR3: CASSLLGTGNTGELFF
DNA: TGTGCCAGCAGTTTATTGGGGACAGGGAACACCGGGGAGCTGTTTTTT

size: -
D: TRBD2
J: TRBJ2-5
length: 19
V: TRBV13
CDR3: CASSLGPASSGGVQETQYF
DNA: TGTGCCAGCAGCTTGGGGCCCGCGTCCAGCGGGGGGGTACAAGAGACCCAGTACTTC

size: -
D: TRBD2
J: TRBJ2-1
length: 20
V: TRBV9
CDR3: CASSVVGTSGGAASYNEQFF
DNA: TGTGCCAGCAGCGTAGTTGGGACTAGCGGGGGGGCCGCTTCCTACAATGAGCAGTTCTTC

size: -
D: -
J: TRBJ1-1
length: 11
V: TRBV11-2
CDR3: CASSSLYHLWF
DNA: TGTGCCAGCAGCTCCCTTTACCATCTGTGGTTT

size: -
D: -
J: TRBJ1-6
length: 13
V: TRBV3-1/TRBV3-2
CDR3: CASSLSGDSPLHF
DNA: TGTGCCAGCAGCCTATCAGGGGATTCACCCCTCCACTTT

size: -
D: -
J: TRBJ2-3
length: 17
V: TRBV7-3
CDR3: CASSLSPRGASTDTQYF
DNA: TGTGCCAGCAGCTTATCTCCCCGTGGGGCTAGCACAGATACGCAGTATTTT